This T cell receptor beta chain was found in a study of cytomegalovirus exposure and HLA in healthy donors. Study as a whole: Early released data had roughly 81 million unique TCRs, all coming from HLA-typed donors. Overall study results and limits: Productive rates of about 90% or about 30% were seen for most TCR beta V segments in an earlier analysis.

The PCR contained 60 Vbeta and 13 Jbeta primers. Data came from immunoSEQ multiplex PCR; TCRdb stores just in-frame clones and leaves some out. This sample has some 160,000 clones, with 65% to 90% found just once. This clone occurred once. Antigen unknown. The specimen sequenced was PBMCs. The source of this sequence is a male donor in good health and CMV-seronegative.

The CDR3 DNA sequence: TGTGCCAGCAGCGACAGGGGCGGTGGCTACACCTTC. Its translation is CASSDRGGGYTF. The V gene is TRBV9, the J gene TRBJ1-2; 7 bases agree with TRBD1. Trimming took 3 bases from V and 7 from J; bases not matched to a gene: 3. CDR1 and CDR2 (germline): SGDLS, YYNGEE. The CDR3 length is 12 residues.